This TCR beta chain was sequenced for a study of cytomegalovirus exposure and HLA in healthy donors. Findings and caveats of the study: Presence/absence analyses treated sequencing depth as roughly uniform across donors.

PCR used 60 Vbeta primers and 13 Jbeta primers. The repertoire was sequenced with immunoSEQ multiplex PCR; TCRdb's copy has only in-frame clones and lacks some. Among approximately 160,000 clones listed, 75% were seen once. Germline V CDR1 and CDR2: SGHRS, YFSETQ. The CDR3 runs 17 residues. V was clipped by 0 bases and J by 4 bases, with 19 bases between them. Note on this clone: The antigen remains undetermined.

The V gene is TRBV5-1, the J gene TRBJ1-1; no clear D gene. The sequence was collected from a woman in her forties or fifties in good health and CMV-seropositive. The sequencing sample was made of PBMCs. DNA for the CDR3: TGCGCCAGCAGCTTGGCCAAGGCCTCCGACGGCGGCACTGAAGCTTTCTTT. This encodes CASSLAKASDGGTEAFF.